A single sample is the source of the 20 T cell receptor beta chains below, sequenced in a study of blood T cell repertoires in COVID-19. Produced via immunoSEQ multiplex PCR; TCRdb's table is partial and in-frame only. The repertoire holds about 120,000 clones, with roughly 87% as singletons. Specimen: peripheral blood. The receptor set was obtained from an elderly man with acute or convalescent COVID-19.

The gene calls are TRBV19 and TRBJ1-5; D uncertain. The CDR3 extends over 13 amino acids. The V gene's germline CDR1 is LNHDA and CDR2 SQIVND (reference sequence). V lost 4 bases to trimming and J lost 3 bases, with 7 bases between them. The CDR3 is CASSTGVNQPQHF. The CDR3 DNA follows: TGTGCCAGTAGTACCGGGGTCAATCAGCCCCAGCATTTT. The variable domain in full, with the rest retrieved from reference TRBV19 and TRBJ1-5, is DGGITQSPKYLFRKEGQNVTLSCEQNLNHDAMYWYRQDPGQGLRLIYYSQIVNDFQKGDIAEGYSVSREKKESFPLTVTSAQKNPTAFYLCASSTGVNQPQHFGDGTRLSIL.

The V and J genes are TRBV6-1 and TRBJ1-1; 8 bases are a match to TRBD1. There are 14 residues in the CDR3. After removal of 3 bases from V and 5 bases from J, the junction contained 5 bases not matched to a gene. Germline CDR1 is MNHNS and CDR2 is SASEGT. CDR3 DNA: TGTGCCAGCAGTGAGACAGGGGTGAGGACTGAAGCTTTCTTT. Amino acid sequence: CASSETGVRTEAFF.

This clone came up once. The chain's CDR3 is CASSLARGRYEQYF. The DNA for the CDR3 is TGTGCCAGCAGCTTAGCGCGGGGGCGGTACGAGCAGTACTTC. This chain uses TRBV7-2 with TRBJ2-7; the D gene is possibly TRBD2 (7 bases). The CDR3 contains 14 residues. V was pared by 0 bases and J by 4 bases, with 10 bases between. The germline CDR1 and CDR2 sequences are SGHTA and FQGNSA.

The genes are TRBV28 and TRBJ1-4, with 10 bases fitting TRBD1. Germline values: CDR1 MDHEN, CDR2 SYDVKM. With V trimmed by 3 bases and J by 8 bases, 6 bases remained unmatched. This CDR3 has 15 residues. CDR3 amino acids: CASSFQDRGREKLFF. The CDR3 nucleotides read TGTGCCAGCAGTTTTCAGGACAGGGGGAGGGAAAAACTGTTTTTT.

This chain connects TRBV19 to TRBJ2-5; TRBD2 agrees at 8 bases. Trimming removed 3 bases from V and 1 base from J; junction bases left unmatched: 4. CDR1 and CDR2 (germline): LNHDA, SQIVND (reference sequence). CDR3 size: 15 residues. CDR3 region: CASSILAGLQETQYF. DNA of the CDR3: TGTGCCAGTAGTATTCTAGCGGGCCTCCAAGAGACCCAGTACTTC.

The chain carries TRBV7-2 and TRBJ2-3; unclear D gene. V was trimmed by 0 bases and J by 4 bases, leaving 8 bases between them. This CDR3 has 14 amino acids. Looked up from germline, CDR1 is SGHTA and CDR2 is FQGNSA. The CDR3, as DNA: TGTGCCAGCAGCTTAGCTTACCTAGCAGATACGCAGTATTTT. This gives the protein CASSLAYLADTQYF.

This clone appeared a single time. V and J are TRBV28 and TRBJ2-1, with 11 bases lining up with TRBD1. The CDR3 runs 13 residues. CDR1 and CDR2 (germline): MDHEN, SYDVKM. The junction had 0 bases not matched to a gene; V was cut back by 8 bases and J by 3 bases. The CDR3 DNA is TGTGCCAGCGGGACAGGGGGCTACAATGAGCAGTTCTTC. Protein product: CASGTGGYNEQFF.

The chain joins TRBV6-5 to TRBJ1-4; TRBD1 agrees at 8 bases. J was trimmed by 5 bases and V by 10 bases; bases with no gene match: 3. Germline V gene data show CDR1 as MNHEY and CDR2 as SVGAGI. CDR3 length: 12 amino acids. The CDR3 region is CATRQGNEKLFF. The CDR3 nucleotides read TGTGCCACCAGACAGGGGAATGAAAAACTGTTTTTT.

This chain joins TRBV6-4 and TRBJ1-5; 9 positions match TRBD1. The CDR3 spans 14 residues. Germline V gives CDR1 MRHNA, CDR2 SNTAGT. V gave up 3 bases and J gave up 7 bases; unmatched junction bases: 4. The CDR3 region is CASSDRTGAQPQHF. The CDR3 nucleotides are TGTGCCAGCAGTGATAGGACAGGGGCCCAGCCCCAGCATTTT.

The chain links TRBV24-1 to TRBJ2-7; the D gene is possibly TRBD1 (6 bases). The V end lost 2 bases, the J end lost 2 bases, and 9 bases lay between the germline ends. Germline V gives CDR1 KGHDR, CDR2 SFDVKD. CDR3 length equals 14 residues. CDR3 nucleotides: TGTGCCACCAGTGATTCAGGGGCCCCCTACGAGCAGTACTTC. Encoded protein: CATSDSGAPYEQYF.

The CDR3 sequence is CASSYSGHLGAFF. The CDR3 nucleotides read TGTGCCAGCAGTTACTCAGGACACTTGGGGGCTTTCTTT. The rearrangement joins TRBV6-5 to TRBJ1-1, with D tentatively TRBD1 (5 bases). Trimming removed 0 bases from V and 11 bases from J, with 13 bases in between. Looked up from germline, CDR1 is MNHEY and CDR2 is SVGAGI. This CDR3 is built from 13 residues.

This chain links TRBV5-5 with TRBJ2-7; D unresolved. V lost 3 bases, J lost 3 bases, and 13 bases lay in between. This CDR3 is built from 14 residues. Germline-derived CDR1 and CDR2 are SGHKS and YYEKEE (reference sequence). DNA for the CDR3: TGTGCCAGCAGCTCCTCGACTGGTATCTACGAGCAGTACTTC. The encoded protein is CASSSSTGIYEQYF.

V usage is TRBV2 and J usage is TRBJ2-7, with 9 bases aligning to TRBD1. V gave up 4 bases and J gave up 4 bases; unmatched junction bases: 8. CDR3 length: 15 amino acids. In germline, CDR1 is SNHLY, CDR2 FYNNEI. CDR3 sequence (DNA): TGTGCCAGCAGTGCCGGGACAGGGAGAGGGTACGAGCAGTACTTC. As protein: CASSAGTGRGYEQYF.

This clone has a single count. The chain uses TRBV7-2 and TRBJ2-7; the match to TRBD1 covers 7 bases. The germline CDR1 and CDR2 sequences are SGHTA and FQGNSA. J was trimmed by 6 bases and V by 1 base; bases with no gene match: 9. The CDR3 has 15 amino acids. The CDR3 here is CASSLGFARGTEQYF. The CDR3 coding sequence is TGTGCCAGCAGCTTAGGATTTGCCAGGGGGACCGAGCAGTACTTC.

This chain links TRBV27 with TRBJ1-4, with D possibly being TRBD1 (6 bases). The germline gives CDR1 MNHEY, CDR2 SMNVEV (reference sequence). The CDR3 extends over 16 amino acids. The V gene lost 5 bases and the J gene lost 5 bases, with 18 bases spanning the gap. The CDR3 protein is CASSNTGPGGNEKLFF. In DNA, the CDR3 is TGTGCCAGCAGTAATACGGGGCCGGGGGGCAATGAAAAACTGTTTTTT.

CDR3 sequence: CASNLAGSPLHF. For the CDR3, the DNA is TGTGCCAGCAACCTGGCAGGCTCACCCCTCCACTTT. The chain employs TRBV2 and TRBJ1-6; the D is unclear. Trimming removed 7 bases from V and 10 bases from J, with 11 bases in between. Germline CDR1 reads SNHLY; CDR2 reads FYNNEI. The CDR3 is 12 residues long.

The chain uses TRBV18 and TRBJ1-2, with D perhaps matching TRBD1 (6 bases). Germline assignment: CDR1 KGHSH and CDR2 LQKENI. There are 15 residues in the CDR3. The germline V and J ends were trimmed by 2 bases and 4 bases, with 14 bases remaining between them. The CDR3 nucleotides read TGTGCCAGCTCACCAGGGGGGGGCGCTGGCTATGGCTACACCTTC. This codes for CASSPGGGAGYGYTF. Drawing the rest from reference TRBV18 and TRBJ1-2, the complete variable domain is NAGVMQNPRHLVRRRGQEARLRCSPMKGHSHVYWYRQLPEEGLKFMVYLQKENIIDESGMPKERFSAEFPKEGPSILRIQQVVRGDSAAYFCASSPGGGAGYGYTFGSGTRLTVV.

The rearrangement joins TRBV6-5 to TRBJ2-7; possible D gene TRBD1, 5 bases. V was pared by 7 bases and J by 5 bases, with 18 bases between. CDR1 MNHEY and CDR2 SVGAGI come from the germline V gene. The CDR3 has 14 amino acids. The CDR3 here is CASTSSSRANEQYF. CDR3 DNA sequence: TGTGCCAGCACCTCCAGTAGCAGGGCGAACGAGCAGTACTTC.

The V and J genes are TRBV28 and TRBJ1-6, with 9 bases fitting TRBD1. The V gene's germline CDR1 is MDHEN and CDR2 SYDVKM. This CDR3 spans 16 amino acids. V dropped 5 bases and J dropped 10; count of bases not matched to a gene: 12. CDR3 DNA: TGTGCCAGCAGTCTCCATCGTACAGGGGGCTCATCACCCCTCCACTTT. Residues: CASSLHRTGGSSPLHF.

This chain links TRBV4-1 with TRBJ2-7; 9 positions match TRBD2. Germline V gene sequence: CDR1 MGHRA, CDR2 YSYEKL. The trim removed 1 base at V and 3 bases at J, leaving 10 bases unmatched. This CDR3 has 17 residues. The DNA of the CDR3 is TGCGCCAGCAGCCAAGTTAGCGAGGCTAGCGGGATCTACGAGCAGTACTTC. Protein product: CASSQVSEASGIYEQYF.